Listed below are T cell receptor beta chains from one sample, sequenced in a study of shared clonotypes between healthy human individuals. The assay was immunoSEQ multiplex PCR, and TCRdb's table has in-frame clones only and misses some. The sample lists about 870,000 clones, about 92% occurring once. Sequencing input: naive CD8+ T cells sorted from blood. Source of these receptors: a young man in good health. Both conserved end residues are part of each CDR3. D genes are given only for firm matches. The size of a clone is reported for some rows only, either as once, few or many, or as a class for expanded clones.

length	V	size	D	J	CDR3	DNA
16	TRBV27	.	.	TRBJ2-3	CASSSWGEYSTDTQYF	TGTGCCAGCAGTTCATGGGGGGAGTACAGCACAGATACGCAGTATTTT
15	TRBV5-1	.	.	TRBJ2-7	CASRIKDRGGYEQYF	TGCGCCAGCAGGATCAAAGACAGGGGAGGGTACGAGCAGTACTTC
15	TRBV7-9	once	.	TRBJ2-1	CASSLPRATYNEQFF	TGTGCCAGCAGTCTCCCGAGGGCCACCTACAATGAGCAGTTCTTC
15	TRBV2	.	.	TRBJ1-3	CASSTNRDAGNTIYF	TGTGCCAGCAGTACAAACAGGGACGCTGGAAACACCATATATTTT
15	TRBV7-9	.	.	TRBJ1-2	CASSLQEPRAYGYTF	TGTGCCAGCAGCTTGCAAGAGCCCAGGGCATATGGCTACACCTTC
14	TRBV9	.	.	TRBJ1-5	CASSVGGGSQPQHF	TGTGCCAGCAGCGTAGGAGGGGGGTCTCAGCCCCAGCATTTT
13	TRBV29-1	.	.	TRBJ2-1	CSVVSYSYNEQFF	TGCAGCGTTGTATCGTACTCCTACAATGAGCAGTTCTTC
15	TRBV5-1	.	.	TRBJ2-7	CASSQFTGQIYEQYF	TGCGCCAGCAGCCAATTTACAGGGCAGATCTACGAGCAGTACTTC
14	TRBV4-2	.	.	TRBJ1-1	CASRPMIDDTEAFF	TGTGCCAGCAGACCCATGATAGACGACACTGAAGCTTTCTTT
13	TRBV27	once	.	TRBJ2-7	CASRTTSSYEQYF	TGTGCCAGCAGGACTACTAGCTCCTACGAGCAGTACTTC
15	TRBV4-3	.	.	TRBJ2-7	CASSQGRGATYEQYF	TGCGCCAGCAGCCAAGGCCGAGGGGCAACCTACGAGCAGTACTTC
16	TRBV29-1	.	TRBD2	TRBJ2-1	CSVAILGTSGNNEQFF	TGCAGCGTTGCCATCCTCGGGACTAGCGGGAACAATGAGCAGTTCTTC
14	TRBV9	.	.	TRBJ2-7	CASSVGGGAYEQYF	TGTGCCAGCAGCGTAGGGGGCGGAGCTTACGAGCAGTACTTC
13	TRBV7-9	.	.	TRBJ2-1	CASSSPTYNEQFF	TGTGCCAGCAGCTCCCCTACCTACAATGAGCAGTTCTTC
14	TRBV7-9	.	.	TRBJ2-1	CASRDGSSYNEQFF	TGTGCCAGCAGAGACGGGAGTTCCTACAATGAGCAGTTCTTC
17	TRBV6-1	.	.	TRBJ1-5	CASSEMVLGLANQPQHF	TGTGCCAGCAGTGAAATGGTACTGGGACTTGCCAATCAGCCCCAGCATTTT
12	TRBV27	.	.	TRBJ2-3	CASSFLGDTQYF	TGTGCCAGCAGTTTCTTGGGGGATACGCAGTATTTT
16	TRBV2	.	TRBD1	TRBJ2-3	CASDDRGRASTDTQYF	TGTGCCAGCGATGACAGGGGTCGTGCTAGCACAGATACGCAGTATTTT
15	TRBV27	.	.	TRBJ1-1	CASSLSGRGNTEAFF	TGTGCCAGCAGTTTATCGGGCAGGGGGAACACTGAAGCTTTCTTT
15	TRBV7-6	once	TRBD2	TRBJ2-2	CASKELAGNAGELFF	TGTGCCAGCAAGGAGCTAGCGGGAAATGCCGGGGAGCTGTTTTTT
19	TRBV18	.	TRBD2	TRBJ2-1	CASSQRAGALPSSYNEQFF	TGTGCCAGCTCACAAAGGGCGGGAGCCCTCCCGAGCTCCTACAATGAGCAGTTCTTC
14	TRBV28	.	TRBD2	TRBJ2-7	CASSTGTSGTAQYF	TGTGCCAGCAGCACCGGGACTAGCGGGACAGCGCAGTACTTC
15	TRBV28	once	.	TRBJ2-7	CASSFWRAGSYEQYF	TGTGCCAGCAGTTTTTGGCGGGCTGGATCCTACGAGCAGTACTTC
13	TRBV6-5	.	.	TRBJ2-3	CASSYGGTDTQYF	TGTGCCAGCAGTTACGGCGGTACAGATACGCAGTATTTT
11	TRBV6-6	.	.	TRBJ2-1	CAIWGYNEQFF	TGTGCCATTTGGGGGTACAATGAGCAGTTCTTC
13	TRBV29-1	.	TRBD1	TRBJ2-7	CSVDQGAAYEQYF	TGCAGCGTTGATCAGGGGGCCGCCTACGAGCAGTACTTC
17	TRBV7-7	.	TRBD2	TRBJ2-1	CASSLTLAGGNHNEQFF	TGTGCCAGCAGCTTAACCCTAGCGGGAGGGAACCACAATGAGCAGTTCTTC
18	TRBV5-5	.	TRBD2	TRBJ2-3	CASTNGASGSVRKDTQYF	TGTGCCAGCACTAACGGGGCTAGCGGGAGTGTGCGAAAAGATACGCAGTATTTT
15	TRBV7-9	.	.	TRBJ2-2	CASSLPTLNTGELFF	TGTGCCAGCAGCTTACCCACCTTAAACACCGGGGAGCTGTTTTTT
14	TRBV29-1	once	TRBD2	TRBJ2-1	CSASGTMDYNEQFF	TGCAGCGCCTCCGGGACTATGGATTACAATGAGCAGTTCTTC
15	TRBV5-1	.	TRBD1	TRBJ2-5	CASSYGQGQGKTQYF	TGCGCCAGCAGCTATGGACAGGGGCAGGGAAAGACCCAGTACTTC
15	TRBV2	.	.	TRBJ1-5	CASRAVGASNQPQHF	TGTGCCAGCAGAGCTGTGGGCGCTAGCAATCAGCCCCAGCATTTT
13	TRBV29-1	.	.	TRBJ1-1	CSVLRGDRVEAFF	TGCAGCGTCCTGAGGGGGGACCGGGTAGAAGCTTTCTTT